This entry describes one TCR beta chain. This record comes from a study of CD8+CD57+ T cells in acquired aplastic anemia. Both TCR beta VDJ combination and CDR3 sequence profiling were carried out. Genomic DNA was the template for this profiling. Using its own MiXCR run on the reads, TCRdb lists one record per CDR3 protein. The table has roughly 280,000 distinct CDR3 sequences, around three fifths seen once; the top ten hold 1% to 1.5%. Previously, flow cytometry had revealed CD8+CD57+ cell expansion in the patients chosen for sequencing. The CDR3 sequence is 14 residues long. The V end lost 2 bases, the J end lost 2 bases, and 9 bases lay between the germline ends. Per germline, CDR1 MGHDK and CDR2 SYGVNS.

Input material: sorted CD4+, CD8+, or CD8+CD57+ T cells (not recorded which) from PBMCs. This receptor was obtained from a human donor with aplastic anemia. The chain recombines TRBV25-1 with TRBJ2-5; D is uncertain. CDR3 nucleotide sequence: TGTGCCAGCAGTGAAATCACCTCACAAGAGACCCAGTACTTC. Amino acids: CASSEITSQETQYF.